A single sample gave rise to the 20 T cell receptor beta chains below, sequenced in a study of blood T cell repertoires in COVID-19. The data were produced by immunoSEQ multiplex PCR, yet TCRdb's version contains in-frame clones alone and is incomplete. The sample consists of more than 200,000 clones, 70% to 90% of them appearing once. The source material was peripheral blood. These receptors all stem from a man in his fifties with COVID-19, enrolled during active disease.

V is TRBV7-2 and J is TRBJ2-1; 9 bases map to TRBD2. The CDR3 totals 15 residues. V dropped 3 bases and J dropped 10; count of bases not matched to a gene: 10. Germline-derived CDR1 and CDR2 are SGHTA and FQGNSA. In nucleotides, the CDR3 is TGTGCCAGCAGCTTTAGCGGGAGACCCCCCGGAGAGCAGTTCTTC. Encoded protein: CASSFSGRPPGEQFF.

The gene calls are TRBV6-2 or TRBV6-3 and TRBJ2-1, with TRBD2 matching over 8 bases. Germline assignment: CDR1 MNHEY and CDR2 SVGEGT. The CDR3 length is 16 residues. V shed 4 bases, J shed 4 bases, and the junction held 9 bases outside the gene matches. Here the CDR3 reads CASSSARGATYNEQFF. CDR3 DNA: TGTGCCAGCAGTTCTGCGCGGGGGGCCACATACAATGAGCAGTTCTTC.

This clone was detected only a few times. J is TRBJ1-1 and V is TRBV11-1; weak D call: TRBD1 (6 bases). Germline CDR1 is SGHAT and CDR2 is FQDESV (reference sequence). The CDR3 is 13 amino acids. The V gene lost 4 bases and the J gene lost 1 base, with 7 bases spanning the gap. CDR3 DNA sequence: TGTGCCAGCAGCTGGGGACAGAACACTGAAGCTTTCTTT. Encoded protein: CASSWGQNTEAFF.

The rearrangement links TRBV29-1 to TRBJ1-1, with 7 bases that match TRBD1. The CDR3 has 15 amino acids. Looked up from germline, CDR1 is SQVTM and CDR2 is ANQGSEA. Trimming removed 4 bases from V and 7 bases from J; junction bases left unmatched: 15. The CDR3 spells CSVANLGQVLDEAFF. DNA for the CDR3: TGCAGCGTTGCTAATCTAGGACAGGTCCTAGATGAAGCTTTCTTT.

The chain is built from TRBV15 and TRBJ1-2, with D perhaps TRBD1 (6 bases). Per germline, CDR1 LNHNV and CDR2 YYDKDF (reference sequence). The germline V and J ends were trimmed by 4 bases and 5 bases, with 11 bases remaining between them. The CDR3 is 13 amino acids. CDR3 loop: CATSMKGEYGYTF. CDR3 DNA sequence: TGTGCCACCAGCATGAAGGGGGAATATGGCTACACCTTC.

This chain's CDR3 is CASSLDPSGSYEQYF. For the CDR3, the DNA is TGTGCCAGCAGCTTAGATCCTAGCGGGAGCTACGAGCAGTACTTC. The gene calls are TRBV11-2 and TRBJ2-5; 10 positions agree with TRBD2. With the DNA end fitting TRBJ2-7 better, the J assignment may be wrong. This CDR3 spans 15 amino acids. The germline V gene has CDR1 SGHAT and CDR2 FQNNGV.

The chain carries TRBV29-1 and TRBJ1-2; 7 bases map to TRBD1. The CDR3 is 11 residues long. Germline values: CDR1 SQVTM, CDR2 ANQGSEA. V shed 7 bases, J shed 8 bases, and the junction held 7 bases outside the gene matches. The CDR3 nucleotides are TGCAGCGGCGGCAGGGGGGACGGCTACACCTTC. It is translated as CSGGRGDGYTF.

J is TRBJ2-7 and V is TRBV6-2 or TRBV6-3; possibly TRBD1 for D (8 bases). The CDR3 is 18 residues long. V shed 2 bases and J shed 0 bases, with 20 bases lying between them. CDR1 is MNHEY, CDR2 SVGEGT, per germline. The DNA for the CDR3 is TGTGCCAGCAGTTACCGCGGGGGCCGGGACAGGAGCTCCTACGAGCAGTACTTC. Protein: CASSYRGGRDRSSYEQYF.

The chain combines TRBV2 with TRBJ2-7, with D possibly being TRBD1 (5 bases). V lost 5 bases and J 3 bases, leaving 8 bases between the germline ends. Per the germline V gene, CDR1 is SNHLY and CDR2 is FYNNEI. The CDR3 contains 12 residues. CDR3 DNA sequence: TGTGCCAGCAGTCCGACAGACTACGAGCAGTACTTC. Amino acid sequence: CASSPTDYEQYF. Full variable domain (remainder filled in from reference TRBV2 and TRBJ2-7): EPEVTQTPSHQVTQMGQEVILRCVPISNHLYFYWYRQILGQKVEFLVSFYNNEISEKSEIFDDQFSVERPDGSNFTLKIRSTKLEDSAMYFCASSPTDYEQYFGPGTRLTVT.

V is TRBV7-3 and J is TRBJ2-1, with a tentative D call TRBD1 (5 bases). Per the germline V gene, CDR1 is SGHTA and CDR2 is FQGTGA. Trimming shortened V by 5 bases and J by 6 bases, and 14 bases separated the two germline ends. The CDR3 contains 14 residues. The DNA for the CDR3 is TGTGCCAGCAGCATCGATGGTGGGGCCAATGAGCAGTTCTTC. Residues: CASSIDGGANEQFF.

The chain recombines TRBV4-1 with TRBJ1-1, with D uncertain. Germline CDR1 reads MGHRA; CDR2 reads YSYEKL. The CDR3 length is 14 residues. The germline V and J ends were trimmed by 0 bases and 1 base, with 6 bases remaining between them. The CDR3 protein is CASSQDQQNTEAFF. CDR3 sequence (DNA): TGCGCCAGCAGCCAAGATCAACAGAACACTGAAGCTTTCTTT.

This sequence joins TRBV5-1 and TRBJ2-6; D perhaps matches TRBD2 (5 bases). The V and J ends lost 0 bases and 1 base respectively, with 5 bases between them. Germline CDR1 is SGHRS and CDR2 is YFSETQ. The CDR3 runs to 15 residues. The DNA of the CDR3 is TGCGCCAGCAGCTTGGGAGGGTCTGGGGCCAACGTCCTGACTTTC. It encodes CASSLGGSGANVLTF. Based on the CDR3 plus reference TRBV5-1 and TRBJ2-6, the full variable domain is KAGVTQTPRYLIKTRGQQVTLSCSPISGHRSVSWYQQTPGQGLQFLFEYFSETQRNKGNFPGRFSGRQFSNSRSEMNVSTLELGDSALYLCASSLGGSGANVLTFGAGSRLTVL.

The rearrangement joins TRBV10-1 to TRBJ2-7; D might be TRBD2 (6 bases). Per germline, CDR1 WNHNN and CDR2 SYGVQD (reference sequence). The CDR3 is 16 amino acids. V was pared by 0 bases and J by 2 bases, with 14 bases between. CDR3 region: CASSESWDLNPYEQYF. In DNA form, the CDR3 reads TGCGCCAGCAGTGAGTCCTGGGACTTAAACCCCTACGAGCAGTACTTC.

The chain uses TRBV15 and TRBJ2-4, with 7 bases that match TRBD1. The germline gives CDR1 LNHNV, CDR2 YYDKDF (reference sequence). The junction had 10 bases not matched to a gene; V was cut back by 0 bases and J by 5 bases. This CDR3 spans 17 amino acids. The CDR3 DNA reads TGTGCCACCAGCAGAGATCACGACAGGGTGGTCGAAAACATTCAGTACTTC. Residues: CATSRDHDRVVENIQYF.

The V and J genes are TRBV5-1 and TRBJ2-1; 10 bases map to TRBD1. V trimming: 2 bases; J trimming: 7 bases; junction bases outside the gene matches: 12. Germline V gene data show CDR1 as SGHRS and CDR2 as YFSETQ. This CDR3 has 17 amino acids. CDR3 bases: TGCGCCAGCAGCTTTTGGGACAGGGGCGCTCCATTAAATGAGCAGTTCTTC. As protein: CASSFWDRGAPLNEQFF.

V usage is TRBV19 and J usage is TRBJ2-7, with a weak D call TRBD2 (5 bases). CDR3 length: 13 residues. The germline V gene has CDR1 LNHDA and CDR2 SQIVND (reference sequence). The V end was cut by 3 bases, the J end by 4 bases, with 10 bases between. CDR3 nucleotides: TGTGCCAGTAGTATCGGGGAACCTTACGAGCAGTACTTC. Encoded protein: CASSIGEPYEQYF.

V gene TRBV7-9 combines with J gene TRBJ1-2, with TRBD1 matching over 7 bases. V was pared by 6 bases and J by 4 bases, with 11 bases of the junction left unmatched. Germline values: CDR1 SEHNR, CDR2 FQNEAQ (reference sequence). The length of the CDR3 is 15 residues. As DNA, the CDR3 is TGTGCCAGCAGGCCACCGATGGAGGGGGCCTATGGCTACACCTTC. Amino acids: CASRPPMEGAYGYTF.

The count of this clone is one. The genes are TRBV6-5 and TRBJ1-1, with TRBD1 as a possible D gene (6 bases). Trimming left V 2 bases short and J 1 base short, with 11 bases between. The CDR3 consists of 15 residues. Germline lookup yields CDR1 MNHEY and CDR2 SVGAGI. In DNA form, the CDR3 reads TGTGCCAGCAGTTACCGTACGACAGGGAACACTGAAGCTTTCTTT. This sequence encodes CASSYRTTGNTEAFF.

The V and J genes are TRBV28 and TRBJ1-2, with 9 bases lining up with TRBD1. This CDR3 contains 14 residues. The V segment lost 6 bases and the J segment 5 bases; nucleotides outside the gene matches: 7. The germline V gene encodes CDR1 MDHEN and CDR2 SYDVKM. CDR3 residues: CASRVSDRGYGYTF. In DNA form, the CDR3 reads TGTGCCAGCAGGGTCTCGGACAGGGGTTATGGCTACACCTTC.

This chain links TRBV2 with TRBJ1-6, with D maybe TRBD1 (5 bases). Per germline, CDR1 SNHLY and CDR2 FYNNEI. V shed 8 bases and J shed 0 bases, with 14 bases lying between them. The CDR3 sequence is 16 residues long. The CDR3 DNA follows: TGTGCCAGCGCAGGGCAGGCGAGCTCCTATAATTCACCCCTCCACTTT. Amino acid sequence: CASAGQASSYNSPLHF.